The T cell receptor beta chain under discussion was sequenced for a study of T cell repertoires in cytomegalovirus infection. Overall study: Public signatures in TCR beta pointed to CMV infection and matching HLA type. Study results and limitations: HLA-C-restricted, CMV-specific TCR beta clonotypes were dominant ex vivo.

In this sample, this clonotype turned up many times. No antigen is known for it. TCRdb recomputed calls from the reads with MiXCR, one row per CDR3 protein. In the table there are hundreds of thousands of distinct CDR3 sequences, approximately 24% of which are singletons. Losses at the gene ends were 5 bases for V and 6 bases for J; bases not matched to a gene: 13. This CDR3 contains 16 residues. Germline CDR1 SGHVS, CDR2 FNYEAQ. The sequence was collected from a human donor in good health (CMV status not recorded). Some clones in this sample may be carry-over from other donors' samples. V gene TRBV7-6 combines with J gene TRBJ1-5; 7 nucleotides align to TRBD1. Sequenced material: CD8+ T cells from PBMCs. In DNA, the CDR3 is TGTGCCAGCAGCAACAGACAGGGAAGGATATCTCAGCCCCAGCATTTT. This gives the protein CASSNRQGRISQPQHF.